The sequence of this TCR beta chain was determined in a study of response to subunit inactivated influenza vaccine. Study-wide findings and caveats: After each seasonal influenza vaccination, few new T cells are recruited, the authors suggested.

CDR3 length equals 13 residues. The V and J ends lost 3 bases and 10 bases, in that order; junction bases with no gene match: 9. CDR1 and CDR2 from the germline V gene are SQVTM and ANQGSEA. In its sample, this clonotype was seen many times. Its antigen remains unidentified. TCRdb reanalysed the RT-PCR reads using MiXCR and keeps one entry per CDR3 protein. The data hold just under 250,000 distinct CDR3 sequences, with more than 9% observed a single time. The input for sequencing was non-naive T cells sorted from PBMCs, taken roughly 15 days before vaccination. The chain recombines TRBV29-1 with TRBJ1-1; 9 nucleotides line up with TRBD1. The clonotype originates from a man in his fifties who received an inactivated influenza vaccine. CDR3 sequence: CSVDGTGRSGAFF. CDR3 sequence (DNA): TGCAGCGTTGACGGGACAGGGCGGAGTGGAGCTTTCTTT.